This T cell receptor (beta chain) was sequenced for a study of chemoradiotherapy in HPV16-positive cancers. Study findings and constraints: Non-HPV-specific T cells did not expand in tumors during treatment, whereas candidate HPV-specific clones and E7-related motifs did.

Remarks on this clone: Its antigen is undetermined.

Sequenced by immunoSEQ multiplex PCR; TCRdb stores in-frame clones only, minus some. The sample records over 5,000 clones, around three quarters being singletons. Germline V CDR1 and CDR2: LNHDA, SQIVND (reference sequence). The CDR3 totals 14 residues. V gave up 6 bases and J gave up 4 bases, with 13 bases separating them. The chain links TRBV19 to TRBJ1-3; possible D gene TRBD1, 6 bases. Sampling was carried out from a patient who underwent chemoradiotherapy. This TCR came from a human donor with HPV-associated anogenital cancer. CDR3 coding DNA: TGTGCCAGTAGACCAGGGGCTACAGGAAACACCATATATTTT. Protein: CASRPGATGNTIYF.